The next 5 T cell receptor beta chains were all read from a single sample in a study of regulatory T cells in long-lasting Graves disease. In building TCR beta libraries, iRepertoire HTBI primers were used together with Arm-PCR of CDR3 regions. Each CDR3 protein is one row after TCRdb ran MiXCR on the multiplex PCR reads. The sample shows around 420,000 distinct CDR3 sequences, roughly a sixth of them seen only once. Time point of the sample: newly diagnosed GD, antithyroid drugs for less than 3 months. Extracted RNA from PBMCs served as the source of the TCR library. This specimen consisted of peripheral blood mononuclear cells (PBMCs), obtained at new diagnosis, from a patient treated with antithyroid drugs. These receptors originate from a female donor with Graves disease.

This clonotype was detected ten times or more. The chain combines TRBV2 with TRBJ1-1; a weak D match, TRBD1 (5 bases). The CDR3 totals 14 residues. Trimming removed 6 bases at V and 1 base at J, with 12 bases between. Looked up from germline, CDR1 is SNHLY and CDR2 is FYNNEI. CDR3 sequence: CASREGYSNTEAFF. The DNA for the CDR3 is TGTGCCAGCAGAGAGGGGTATTCGAACACTGAAGCTTTCTTT.

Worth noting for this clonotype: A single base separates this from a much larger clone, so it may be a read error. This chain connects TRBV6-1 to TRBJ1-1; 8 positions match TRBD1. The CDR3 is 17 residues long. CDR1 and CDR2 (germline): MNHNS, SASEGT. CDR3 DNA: TGTGCCAGCAGTGACTACGACAGGGGCGCGTATCCCACTGAAGCTTCCTTT. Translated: CASSDYDRGAYPTEASF.

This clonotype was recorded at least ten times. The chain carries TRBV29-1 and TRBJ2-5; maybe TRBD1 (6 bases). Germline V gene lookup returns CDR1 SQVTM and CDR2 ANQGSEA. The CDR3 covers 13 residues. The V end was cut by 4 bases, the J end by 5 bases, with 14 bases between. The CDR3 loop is CSVGAGAQETQYF. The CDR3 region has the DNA TGCAGCGTTGGGGCAGGGGCCCAGGAGACCCAGTACTTC. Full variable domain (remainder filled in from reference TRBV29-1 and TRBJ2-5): SAVISQKPSRDICQRGTSLTIQCQVDSQVTMMFWYRQQPGQSLTLIATANQGSEATYESGFVIDKFPISRPNLTFSTLTVSNMSPEDSSIYLCSVGAGAQETQYFGPGTRLLVL.

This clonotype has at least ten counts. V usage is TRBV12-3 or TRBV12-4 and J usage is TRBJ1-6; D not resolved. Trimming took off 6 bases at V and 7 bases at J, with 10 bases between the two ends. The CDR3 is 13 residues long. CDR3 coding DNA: TGTGCCAGCAGGGGCAGCTCGAATTCACCCCTCCACTTT. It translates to CASRGSSNSPLHF.

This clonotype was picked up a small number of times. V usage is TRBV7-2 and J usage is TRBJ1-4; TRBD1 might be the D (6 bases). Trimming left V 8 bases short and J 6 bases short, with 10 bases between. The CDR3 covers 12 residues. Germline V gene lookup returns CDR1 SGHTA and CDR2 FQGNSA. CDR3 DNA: TGTGCCAGCCAGGGGCCGGATGAAAAACTGTTTTTT. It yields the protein CASQGPDEKLFF.